The 31 T cell receptor beta chains below come from one sample, sequenced in a study of beta chain features in type 1 diabetes. The investigators reverse transcribed all of the isolated RNA, so they sequenced expressed TCRB transcripts. Measured with immunoSEQ multiplex PCR; TCRdb has only the in-frame clones, and not every one. The sample contains around 430,000 clones, 25% to 35% of which appear only once. The sequencing input was naive CD4+ T cells from blood. Receptor source: a man between 18 and 35 years old in good health.

The chain has TRBV4-2 and TRBJ2-1; D not certain. CDR1 and CDR2 (germline): LGHNA, YNFKEQ. Trimming stripped 0 bases from V and 0 bases from J, with 12 bases between. CDR3 size: 17 residues. Here the CDR3 DNA reads TGTGCCAGCAGCCAAGATCAGATCCTGAGCTCCTACAATGAGCAGTTCTTC. This encodes CASSQDQILSSYNEQFF.

This clone was counted a few times. The chain combines TRBV7-3 with TRBJ2-2, with 10 bases matching TRBD1. The ends lost 8 bases at V and 5 bases at J; junction bases unmatched: 5. CDR3 size: 14 residues. The germline V gene encodes CDR1 SGHTA and CDR2 FQGTGA. CDR3 amino acids: CASRTGGMTGELFF. The CDR3 bases are TGTGCCAGCCGGACAGGGGGTATGACCGGGGAGCTGTTTTTT.

This clone has only a few counts. The chain carries TRBV5-1 and TRBJ2-1; possibly TRBD2 for D (5 bases). Germline CDR1 reads SGHRS; CDR2 reads YFSETQ. CDR3 size: 17 residues. Trimming removed 7 bases from V and 0 bases from J, with 20 bases in between. The CDR3 nucleotides read TGCGCCAGCGCGCTGGTAAGGACGGGAAGCTCCTACAATGAGCAGTTCTTC. It specifies CASALVRTGSSYNEQFF.

This clone was seen a few times. Distinct nucleotide sequences in the sample also encode this CDR3. This chain joins TRBV9 and TRBJ1-4; possibly TRBD1 for D (5 bases). V was shortened by 3 bases and J by 0 bases, with 6 bases between the two germline ends. CDR1 SGDLS and CDR2 YYNGEE come from the germline V gene. The CDR3 has 14 amino acids. The CDR3 DNA reads TGTGCCAGCAGCGCGGGGGCAACTAATGAAAAACTGTTTTTT. This gives the protein CASSAGATNEKLFF. Supplemented by reference TRBV9 and TRBJ1-4, the full variable domain reads DSGVTQTPKHLITATGQRVTLRCSPRSGDLSVYWYQQSLDQGLQFLIQYYNGEERAKGNILERFSAQQFPDLHSELNLSSLELGDSALYFCASSAGATNEKLFFGSGTQLSVL.

The rearrangement joins TRBV14 to TRBJ1-2; D is ambiguous. CDR1 and CDR2 (germline): SGHDN, FVKESK. V was pared by 1 base and J by 3 bases, with 12 bases between. The CDR3 is 15 residues long. The CDR3 region is CASSQAATSHYGYTF. DNA of the CDR3: TGTGCCAGCAGCCAAGCCGCGACCTCCCACTATGGCTACACCTTC. Using reference TRBV14 and TRBJ1-2 for the parts outside the CDR3, the full variable domain is EAGVTQFPSHSVIEKGQTVTLRCDPISGHDNLYWYRRVMGKEIKFLLHFVKESKQDESGMPNNRFLAERTGGTYSTLKVQPAELEDSGVYFCASSQAATSHYGYTFGSGTRLTVV.

This clone has just a few counts. V usage is TRBV7-9 and J usage is TRBJ2-3; possibly TRBD2 for D (5 bases). The germline V and J ends were trimmed by 2 bases and 7 bases, with 10 bases remaining between them. Per the germline V gene, CDR1 is SEHNR and CDR2 is FQNEAQ (reference sequence). The CDR3 totals 13 residues. The CDR3 region has the DNA TGTGCCAGCAGCTTACAAGCGGTGAATACGCAGTATTTT. Amino acid sequence: CASSLQAVNTQYF.

V is TRBV30 and J is TRBJ2-3, with TRBD2 as a possible D gene (5 bases). Germline CDR1 is GTSNPN and CDR2 is SVGIG (reference sequence). CDR3 length equals 13 residues. Between the trimmed V and J ends, which lost 5 bases and 1 base, there was a span of 10 bases. The CDR3 nucleotides are TGTGCCTGGTCGATCGGGGGCACAGATACGCAGTATTTT. Encoded protein: CAWSIGGTDTQYF.

The gene calls are TRBV9 and TRBJ2-3; tentative D call: TRBD2 (6 bases). V was shortened by 0 bases and J by 3 bases, with 20 bases between the two germline ends. There are 18 residues in the CDR3. The germline V gene encodes CDR1 SGDLS and CDR2 YYNGEE. The CDR3 DNA follows: TGTGCCAGCAGCGTAGATCCTCACGGGGGTAGGAAAACAGATACGCAGTATTTT. Translation: CASSVDPHGGRKTDTQYF.

The V gene is TRBV9, the J gene TRBJ2-3, with D possibly being TRBD2 (5 bases). Germline assignment: CDR1 SGDLS and CDR2 YYNGEE. This CDR3 is 13 amino acids long. V was trimmed by 4 bases and J by 2 bases, leaving 8 bases between them. CDR3 in amino acids: CASSLTNTDTQYF. The DNA for the CDR3 is TGTGCCAGCAGCTTGACTAACACAGATACGCAGTATTTT.

The V call is TRBV7-9, the J call TRBJ2-1; 11 bases are shared with TRBD1. The CDR3 consists of 15 residues. The germline V gene has CDR1 SEHNR and CDR2 FQNEAQ (reference sequence). With 3 bases clipped from V and 7 bases from J, the junction kept 5 bases outside the gene matches. The CDR3, as DNA: TGTGCCAGCAGCTTTAGTGGGACAGGGGGTAATGAGCAGTTCTTC. This gives the protein CASSFSGTGGNEQFF.

The V gene is TRBV10-3, the J gene TRBJ2-5; 12 bases match TRBD2. The V gene's germline CDR1 is ENHRY and CDR2 SYGVKD. Trimming removed 5 bases from V and 2 bases from J; junction bases left unmatched: 6. The CDR3 loop spans 16 amino acids. CDR3 DNA: TGTGCCATCAGTTCGACTAGCGGGAGTTATCAAGAGACCCAGTACTTC. Translation: CAISSTSGSYQETQYF.

This clone was counted a few times. The chain uses TRBV19 and TRBJ2-3, with TRBD1 matching over 8 bases. The ends lost 8 bases at V and 3 bases at J; junction bases unmatched: 4. The CDR3 covers 13 residues. Germline CDR1 reads LNHDA; CDR2 reads SQIVND (reference sequence). The CDR3 loop is CASEDRATDTQYF. Written as DNA, the CDR3 is TGTGCCAGTGAGGACAGGGCAACAGATACGCAGTATTTT.

V gene TRBV30 combines with J gene TRBJ2-7; D remains unclear. CDR3 length: 14 residues. The V gene lost 4 bases and the J gene lost 5 bases, with 18 bases spanning the gap. CDR1 is GTSNPN and CDR2 is SVGIG in the germline V gene (reference sequence). Here the CDR3 DNA reads TGTGCCTGGACCCAGGACGGCCGACGCAACGAGCAGTACTTC. This translates into CAWTQDGRRNEQYF.

The genes are TRBV7-6 and TRBJ2-7, with D hard to call. The length of the CDR3 is 15 residues. Germline V gives CDR1 SGHVS, CDR2 FNYEAQ. V dropped 0 bases and J dropped 0 bases, with 9 bases sitting between them. CDR3 coding DNA: TGTGCCAGCAGCTTAGCGGCTAAGGCCTCCTACGAGCAGTACTTC. It yields the protein CASSLAAKASYEQYF.

V and J are TRBV9 and TRBJ2-3; either TRBD1 or TRBD2 may supply D (5 bases each). The CDR3 loop spans 15 amino acids. The germline V gene has CDR1 SGDLS and CDR2 YYNGEE. Trimming stripped 0 bases from V and 1 base from J, with 9 bases between. The DNA of the CDR3 is TGTGCCAGCAGCGTAGGAGGGGCTCGCACAGATACGCAGTATTTT. It is translated as CASSVGGARTDTQYF.

This clone has a handful of counts. This chain joins TRBV18 and TRBJ2-1, with a possible D match to TRBD2 (5 bases). V was trimmed by 5 bases and J by 4 bases, leaving 15 bases between them. The CDR3 spans 15 residues. Germline CDR1 and CDR2: KGHSH and LQKENI. The CDR3 DNA reads as TGTGCCAGCTCAATGAGGGCATCGGAATACAATGAGCAGTTCTTC. This gives the protein CASSMRASEYNEQFF.

The J gene is TRBJ1-2, the V gene TRBV7-2; a possible D gene is TRBD1 (5 bases). Germline V gene lookup returns CDR1 SGHTA and CDR2 FQGNSA. CDR3 length: 13 amino acids. V gave up 8 bases and J gave up 4 bases, with 14 bases separating them. The CDR3 DNA follows: TGTGCCAGCCGACCGGGACCAGGCTATGGCTACACCTTC. Its translation is CASRPGPGYGYTF.

J is TRBJ2-7 and V is TRBV5-5, with D tentatively TRBD2 (5 bases). Germline CDR1 reads SGHKS; CDR2 reads YYEKEE (reference sequence). This CDR3 spans 14 amino acids. The V end lost 0 bases, the J end lost 4 bases, and 11 bases lay between the germline ends. As DNA, the CDR3 is TGTGCCAGCAGCTTGGGTCCGAGGGAGTACGAGCAGTACTTC. Protein sequence: CASSLGPREYEQYF.

A few counts support this clone. The chain recombines TRBV7-2 with TRBJ2-7, with TRBD2 matching 10 bases. CDR3 size: 14 residues. The junction had 1 base not matched to a gene; V was cut back by 5 bases and J by 0 bases. CDR1 SGHTA and CDR2 FQGNSA come from the germline V gene. CDR3 loop: CASSASGSSYEQYF. CDR3 nucleotide sequence: TGTGCCAGCAGCGCTAGCGGGAGCTCCTACGAGCAGTACTTC.

V usage is TRBV2 and J usage is TRBJ2-6; D unresolved. The germline V and J ends were trimmed by 7 bases and 2 bases, with 3 bases remaining between them. The CDR3 loop spans 12 amino acids. Germline lookup yields CDR1 SNHLY and CDR2 FYNNEI. CDR3 protein: CASTTGANVLTF. As DNA, the CDR3 is TGTGCCAGCACAACTGGGGCCAACGTCCTGACTTTC.

This clone has only a few counts. J is TRBJ2-4 and V is TRBV7-2; possible D gene TRBD2, 6 bases. Trimming shortened V by 6 bases and J by 0 bases, and 12 bases separated the two germline ends. CDR1 and CDR2 (germline): SGHTA, FQGNSA. The CDR3 extends over 15 amino acids. The CDR3 loop reads CASRNAGGAKNIQYF. CDR3 DNA sequence: TGTGCCAGCAGAAACGCCGGGGGAGCCAAAAACATTCAGTACTTC.

This clone appeared a few times. J is TRBJ1-3 and V is TRBV29-1; D uncertain. The CDR3 loop spans 12 amino acids. Per germline, CDR1 SQVTM and CDR2 ANQGSEA. V gave up 5 bases and J gave up 0 bases, with 5 bases separating them. The DNA for the CDR3 is TGCAGCGTTTGGACCTCTGGAAACACCATATATTTT. As protein: CSVWTSGNTIYF.

The sample holds a few counts of this clone. At the DNA level, this CDR3 is encoded by other sequences in the same sample as well. The chain uses TRBV29-1 and TRBJ2-4, with D perhaps TRBD1 (6 bases). The length of the CDR3 is 13 residues. Germline V gives CDR1 SQVTM, CDR2 ANQGSEA. The V end lost 4 bases, the J end lost 0 bases, and 7 bases lay between the germline ends. CDR3 protein: CSVGGLAKNIQYF. The CDR3 DNA reads as TGCAGCGTTGGGGGGCTAGCCAAAAACATTCAGTACTTC.

The chain combines TRBV28 with TRBJ2-5, with D possibly TRBD2 on 5 matching bases. CDR1 and CDR2 from the germline V gene are MDHEN and SYDVKM. Trimming removed 6 bases from V and 5 bases from J, with 22 bases in between. CDR3 length: 16 amino acids. The CDR3 region has the DNA TGTGCCAGCAGCCGGGCCCTGGGAGCTGGCCGGGAGACCCAGTACTTC. Translated: CASSRALGAGRETQYF.

This clone was detected only a few times. This sequence joins TRBV30 and TRBJ2-7; D is unclear. V lost 0 bases to trimming and J lost 2 bases, with 8 bases between them. CDR1 and CDR2 (germline): GTSNPN, SVGIG (reference sequence). There are 13 residues in the CDR3. For the CDR3, the DNA is TGTGCCTGGAGTGTATTGTTCACCTACGAGCAGTACTTC. It specifies CAWSVLFTYEQYF. Drawing the rest from reference TRBV30 and TRBJ2-7, the complete variable domain is SQTIHQWPATLVQPVGSPLSLECTVEGTSNPNLYWYRQAAGRGLQLLFYSVGIGQISSEVPQNLSASRPQDRQFILSSKKLLLSDSGFYLCAWSVLFTYEQYFGPGTRLTVT.

This chain uses TRBV4-1 with TRBJ1-2, with a weak D call TRBD1 (5 bases). This CDR3 contains 15 residues. Trimming took 0 bases from V and 5 from J, leaving 13 bases between them. Germline CDR1 reads MGHRA; CDR2 reads YSYEKL. CDR3 sequence (DNA): TGCGCCAGCAGCCAAGATCCGGGGCACTCGTATGGCTACACCTTC. Amino acid sequence: CASSQDPGHSYGYTF.

This chain uses TRBV15 with TRBJ2-3; 14 bases are a match to TRBD2. This CDR3 contains 16 residues. Losses at the gene ends were 5 bases for V and 1 base for J; bases not matched to a gene: 2. Germline CDR1 LNHNV, CDR2 YYDKDF (reference sequence). The CDR3 DNA sequence: TGTGCCACCAGCCAGGGACTAGCGGGAGGCACAGATACGCAGTATTTT. Amino acids: CATSQGLAGGTDTQYF. Filled out from reference TRBV15 and TRBJ2-3, the complete variable domain reads DAMVIQNPRYQVTQFGKPVTLSCSQTLNHNVMYWYQQKSSQAPKLLFHYYDKDFNNEADTPDNFQSRRPNTSFCFLDIRSPGLGDTAMYLCATSQGLAGGTDTQYFGPGTRLTVL.

The V call is TRBV7-2, the J call TRBJ2-7; 12 positions agree with TRBD2. This CDR3 is 16 amino acids long. V was pared by 5 bases and J by 2 bases, with 7 bases of the junction left unmatched. CDR1 and CDR2 from the germline V gene are SGHTA and FQGNSA. CDR3 bases: TGTGCCAGCAGCGTGTCTAGCGGGAGGGCCGCCTACGAGCAGTACTTC. This sequence encodes CASSVSSGRAAYEQYF.

The rearrangement links TRBV7-9 to TRBJ2-5; D is ambiguous. Germline loops: CDR1 SEHNR, CDR2 FQNEAQ (reference sequence). The length of the CDR3 is 11 residues. V lost 5 bases, J lost 4 bases, and 5 bases lay in between. The CDR3 loop reads CASSIIETQYF. The CDR3, as DNA: TGTGCCAGCAGCATTATAGAGACCCAGTACTTC.

This clone was found once. The chain carries TRBV10-3 and TRBJ2-7, with no clear D. CDR1 and CDR2 (germline): ENHRY, SYGVKD. V was trimmed by 10 bases and J by 0 bases, leaving 13 bases between them. CDR3 length: 13 residues. CDR3 region: CATIDKNSYEQYF. CDR3 sequence (DNA): TGTGCCACCATAGACAAAAACTCCTACGAGCAGTACTTC.

V gene TRBV7-9 combines with J gene TRBJ2-5, with D possibly being TRBD2 (5 bases). The CDR3 has 13 amino acids. The V gene lost 7 bases and the J gene lost 0 bases, with 9 bases spanning the gap. Germline assignment: CDR1 SEHNR and CDR2 FQNEAQ (reference sequence). The CDR3 nucleotides are TGTGCCAGCAACCGCGGGTACCAAGAGACCCAGTACTTC. Its translation: CASNRGYQETQYF.